The next 19 T cell receptor beta chains were all read from a single sample in a study of T cell repertoires in cytomegalovirus infection. TCRdb passed the reads through MiXCR, listing each CDR3 protein once. The sample has hundreds of thousands of distinct CDR3 sequences, approximately 24% seen once; the top ten hold around 7.6%. Specimen: CD8+ T cells from PBMCs. The receptors stem from a human donor in good health (CMV status not recorded). Some clones in this sample may be carry-over from other donors' samples.

This clonotype has just a few counts. The chain employs TRBV25-1 and TRBJ1-2; no definite D call. The germline V and J ends were trimmed by 2 bases and 4 bases, with 8 bases remaining between them. Germline V lookup: CDR1 MGHDK, CDR2 SYGVNS. CDR3 size: 13 residues. Here the CDR3 reads CASSEGQVYGYTF. CDR3 nucleotide sequence: TGTGCCAGCAGTGAAGGGCAGGTCTATGGCTACACCTTC.

The gene calls are TRBV25-1 and TRBJ1-2, with 7 bases fitting TRBD1. V shed 1 base, J shed 5 bases, and the junction held 4 bases outside the gene matches. The CDR3 is 14 residues long. Germline values: CDR1 MGHDK, CDR2 SYGVNS. The CDR3 nucleotides read TGTGCCAGCAGTGAATTGGTGACAGGGTATGGCTACACCTTC. It translates to CASSELVTGYGYTF.

This clonotype was counted many times. The chain recombines TRBV7-9 with TRBJ2-5; 10 bases line up with TRBD1. Germline CDR1 and CDR2: SEHNR and FQNEAQ (reference sequence). There are 15 residues in the CDR3. After removal of 4 bases from V and 5 bases from J, the junction contained 7 bases not matched to a gene. The CDR3 nucleotides read TGTGCCAGCAGCTGGGCCGGGACAGGGGACGAGACCCAGTACTTC. Protein sequence: CASSWAGTGDETQYF.

The chain couples TRBV4-1 to TRBJ2-2; D ambiguous. Germline loops: CDR1 MGHRA, CDR2 YSYEKL. The CDR3 sequence is 13 residues long. Trimming stripped 1 base from V and 3 bases from J, with 3 bases between. The CDR3: CASSQVHTGELFF. In nucleotides, the CDR3 is TGCGCCAGCAGCCAAGTACACACCGGGGAGCTGTTTTTT.

The V and J genes are TRBV5-3 and TRBJ2-1; 9 bases agree with TRBD2. TRBV5-3 is an ORF, with its function uncertain. J lost 0 bases, V lost 4 bases, and 8 bases had no gene match. The CDR3 length is 17 residues. The CDR3 protein is CARSRLERGDSYNEQFF. CDR3 DNA: TGTGCCAGAAGCCGTCTCGAGCGGGGGGACTCCTACAATGAGCAGTTCTTC.

The rearrangement links TRBV28 to TRBJ1-5; unclear D gene. CDR3 size: 12 residues. Germline assignment: CDR1 MDHEN and CDR2 SYDVKM. V lost 8 bases to trimming and J lost 6 bases, with 11 bases between them. CDR3 nucleotide sequence: TGTGCCAGCCTACGCGGAGTTCAGCCCCAGCATTTT. Its protein product is CASLRGVQPQHF.

CDR3 DNA sequence: TGTGCCAGCAGTCCCCGGGACCGACTATACCAAGAGACCCAGTACTTC. This sequence encodes CASSPRDRLYQETQYF. The J gene is TRBJ2-5, the V gene TRBV27; D possibly matches TRBD1 or TRBD2 (5 bases each). Germline V lookup: CDR1 MNHEY, CDR2 SMNVEV (reference sequence). The CDR3 is made up of 16 amino acids. V was trimmed by 5 bases and J by 0 bases, leaving 16 bases between them.

The chain joins TRBV20-1 to TRBJ1-1, with D perhaps TRBD1 (6 bases). Germline lookup yields CDR1 DFQATT and CDR2 SNEGSKA (reference sequence). The germline V and J ends were trimmed by 0 bases and 5 bases, with 19 bases remaining between them. The CDR3 extends over 16 amino acids. The CDR3 loop reads CSARDAVTGRGTEAFF. The CDR3 DNA sequence: TGCAGTGCTAGAGATGCCGTAACAGGGCGGGGAACTGAAGCTTTCTTT.

This clonotype has just a few counts. This chain connects TRBV28 to TRBJ2-7, with D perhaps matching TRBD1 (6 bases). The V end lost 8 bases, the J end lost 3 bases, and 14 bases lay between the germline ends. Germline CDR1 is MDHEN and CDR2 is SYDVKM. This CDR3 is built from 13 residues. DNA for the CDR3: TGTGCCAGCCCTACGCAGGGGCACTACGAGCAGTACGTC. Encoded protein: CASPTQGHYEQYV.

The V and J genes are TRBV12-3 or TRBV12-4 and TRBJ1-3; D unresolved. The CDR3 is 14 amino acids. V was pared by 7 bases and J by 0 bases, with 10 bases between. For the CDR3, the DNA is TGTGCCAGCACCACGCCCAGCTCTGGAAACACCATATATTTT. It codes for CASTTPSSGNTIYF.

This clonotype appeared many times. The rearrangement links TRBV7-9 to TRBJ2-5, with D unresolved. The length of the CDR3 is 15 residues. Germline lookup yields CDR1 SEHNR and CDR2 FQNEAQ (reference sequence). Trimming left V 7 bases short and J 2 bases short, with 17 bases between. The CDR3 here is CASTSPIGRQETQYF. The CDR3 DNA follows: TGTGCCAGCACCTCTCCTATAGGGCGGCAAGAGACCCAGTACTTC.

The rearrangement uses TRBV5-1 and TRBJ2-1; TRBD2 matches at 12 bases. Germline V gene data show CDR1 as SGHRS and CDR2 as YFSETQ. CDR3 length: 14 amino acids. The V and J ends lost 5 bases and 7 bases, in that order; junction bases with no gene match: 4. The CDR3 region is CASRPTSGGNEQFF. Here the CDR3 DNA reads TGCGCCAGCAGACCGACTAGCGGGGGTAATGAGCAGTTCTTC.

The chain joins TRBV15 to TRBJ1-5; D is uncertain. V lost 0 bases to trimming and J lost 4 bases, with 10 bases between them. Germline V CDR1 and CDR2: LNHNV, YYDKDF (reference sequence). The CDR3 length is 15 residues. DNA of the CDR3: TGTGCCACCAGCAGAGATCGGTCGAGAAATCAGCCCCAGCATTTT. It translates to CATSRDRSRNQPQHF.

The CDR3 reads CASNPRGVPLNEKLFF. DNA for the CDR3: TGTGCCAGCAACCCAAGGGGGGTCCCCCTTAATGAAAAACTGTTTTTT. V gene TRBV28 combines with J gene TRBJ1-4; D is perhaps TRBD1 (6 bases). The V end lost 7 bases, the J end lost 4 bases, and 19 bases lay between the germline ends. The CDR3 loop spans 16 amino acids. Germline values: CDR1 MDHEN, CDR2 SYDVKM. The entire variable domain, with the rest obtained from reference TRBV28 and TRBJ1-4, is as follows: DVKVTQSSRYLVKRTGEKVFLECVQDMDHENMFWYRQDPGLGLRLIYFSYDVKMKEKGDIPEGYSVSREKKERFSLILESASTNQTSMYLCASNPRGVPLNEKLFFGSGTQLSVL.

This clonotype came up a few times. The CDR3 reads CASSLLSGNRPDTQYF. CDR3 DNA: TGTGCCAGCAGTTTATTATCCGGAAACCGACCGGATACGCAGTATTTT. V usage is TRBV27 and J usage is TRBJ2-3; the D is unclear. Germline assignment: CDR1 MNHEY and CDR2 SMNVEV (reference sequence). The V gene lost 1 base and the J gene lost 6 bases, with 17 bases spanning the gap. This CDR3 is 16 amino acids long.

The V call is TRBV29-1, the J call TRBJ1-2; D unclear. This CDR3 has 14 residues. Germline V lookup: CDR1 SQVTM, CDR2 ANQGSEA. V gave up 5 bases and J gave up 4 bases, with 17 bases separating them. The CDR3 reads CSVFEAPAGYGYTF. DNA for the CDR3: TGCAGCGTTTTTGAGGCTCCCGCGGGCTATGGCTACACCTTC.

In this sample, this clonotype turned up many times. The V call is TRBV12-3 or TRBV12-4, the J call TRBJ1-2; D remains ambiguous. Trimming took 5 bases from V and 7 from J, leaving 8 bases between them. This CDR3 is 11 amino acids long. The CDR3 DNA reads as TGTGCCAGCAGTCCCGGAACTGGCTACACCTTC. Translating it yields CASSPGTGYTF.

This clonotype was seen only a few times. J is TRBJ2-7 and V is TRBV11-2; D gene uncertain. The CDR3 loop spans 15 amino acids. Germline values: CDR1 SGHAT, CDR2 FQNNGV. Trimming took 1 base from V and 1 from J, leaving 11 bases between them. The CDR3 DNA follows: TGTGCCAGCAGCTTAGCCGCGCGGATGTCCTACGAGCAGTACGTC. Residues: CASSLAARMSYEQYV.

The J gene is TRBJ2-6, the V gene TRBV6-5; D is ambiguous. Deletions cut 0 bases from V and 2 bases from J, with 11 bases between. Per germline, CDR1 MNHEY and CDR2 SVGAGI. The CDR3 length is 17 residues. CDR3 in amino acids: CASSYSKVGTGANVLTF. The CDR3 region has the DNA TGTGCCAGCAGTTACTCGAAAGTTGGAACTGGGGCCAACGTCCTGACTTTC.